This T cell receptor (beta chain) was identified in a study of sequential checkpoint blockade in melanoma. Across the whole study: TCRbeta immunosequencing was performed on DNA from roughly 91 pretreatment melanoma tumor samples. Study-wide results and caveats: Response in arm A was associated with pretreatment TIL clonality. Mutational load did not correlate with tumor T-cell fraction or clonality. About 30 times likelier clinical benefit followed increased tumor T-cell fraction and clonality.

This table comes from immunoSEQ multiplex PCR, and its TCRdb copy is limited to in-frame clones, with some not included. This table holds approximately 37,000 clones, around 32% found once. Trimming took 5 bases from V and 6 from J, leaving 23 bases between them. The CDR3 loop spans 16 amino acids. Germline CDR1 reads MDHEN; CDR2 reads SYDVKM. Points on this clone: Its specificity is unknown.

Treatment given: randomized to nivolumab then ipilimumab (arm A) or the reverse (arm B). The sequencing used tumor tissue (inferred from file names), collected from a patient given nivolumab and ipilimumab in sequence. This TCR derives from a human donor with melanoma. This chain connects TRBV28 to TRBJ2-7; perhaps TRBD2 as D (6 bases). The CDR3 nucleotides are TGTGCCAGCAGTGCCTGGGAGGTTGACCTTCTGAGCGAGCAGTACTTC. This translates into CASSAWEVDLLSEQYF.